This TCR beta chain was captured by sequencing in a study of T cell clonotyping in hematopoietic cell transplantation. The wider study: Recipients' pretransplant samples followed cytoreduction.

Time point denoted: recipient sample about 28 days before transplant, after cytoreduction. Recipients were bled about 28 days pretransplant and at posttransplant days 30, 100, 180. Study outcomes and limitations: CD4 and CD8 repertoire contributions could not be separated without sorting. At the given depth, recipient repertoires were over 95% de novo clonotypes.

The repertoire was sequenced with immunoSEQ multiplex PCR; TCRdb's copy has only in-frame clones and lacks some. The sample contains about 29,000 clones, around 80% of which appear only once. A remark on this clone: Its antigen is unknown.

Germline values: CDR1 LNHDA, CDR2 SQIVND (reference sequence). V lost 7 bases and J 0 bases, leaving 10 bases between the germline ends. The CDR3 covers 14 residues. The sequenced sample was peripheral blood mononuclear cells, obtained before stem cell transplant. The chain is built from TRBV19 and TRBJ1-5; D is uncertain. The source is a woman between 25 and 40 years old with chronic myeloid leukemia. Some clones in this sample may be carry-over from other donors' samples. CDR3 in DNA: TGTGCCAGTACTACTCAGTCTAGCAATCAGCCCCAGCATTTT. Its translation: CASTTQSSNQPQHF.